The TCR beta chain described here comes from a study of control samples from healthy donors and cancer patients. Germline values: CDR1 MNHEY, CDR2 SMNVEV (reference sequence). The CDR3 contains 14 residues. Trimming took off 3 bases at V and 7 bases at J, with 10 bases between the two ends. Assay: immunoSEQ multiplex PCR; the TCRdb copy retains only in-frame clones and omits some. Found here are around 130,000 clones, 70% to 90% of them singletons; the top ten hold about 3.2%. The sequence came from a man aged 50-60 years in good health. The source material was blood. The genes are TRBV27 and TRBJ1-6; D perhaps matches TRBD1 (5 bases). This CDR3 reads CASSFARVNSPLHF. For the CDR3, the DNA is TGTGCCAGCAGTTTTGCCAGGGTCAATTCACCCCTCCACTTT.